This TCR beta chain was captured by sequencing in a study of T cells in Graves' hyperthyroidism and ophthalmopathy. Clinicians diagnosed patients from clinical symptoms, serum thyroxine and TRAb, thyroid ultrasound and orbital computed tomography. In this sample, this clonotype turned up many times. The CDR3 spans 13 residues. V was clipped by 6 bases and J by 4 bases, with 10 bases between them. CDR1 and CDR2 from the germline V gene are MNHEY and SVGEGT. From RNA transcripts, TCR beta CDR3 regions were amplified. The study used the HTBI primer set for a first-round RT-PCR of the TCR CDR3. One entry per CDR3 protein, called by TCRdb with MiXCR from the multiplex PCR reads. Counted here are 550,000 to 700,000 distinct CDR3 sequences, about 15% occurring once; the ten biggest clones make up approximately 4.3%.

The chain links TRBV6-2 or TRBV6-3 to TRBJ1-5; D is unclear. The sample taken for sequencing was blood. The receptor's source is a woman aged 40 to 50 with Graves' ophthalmopathy. The CDR3 coding sequence is TGTGCCAGCAGCCAAGCACAGAATCAGCCCCAGCATTTT. Residues: CASSQAQNQPQHF.